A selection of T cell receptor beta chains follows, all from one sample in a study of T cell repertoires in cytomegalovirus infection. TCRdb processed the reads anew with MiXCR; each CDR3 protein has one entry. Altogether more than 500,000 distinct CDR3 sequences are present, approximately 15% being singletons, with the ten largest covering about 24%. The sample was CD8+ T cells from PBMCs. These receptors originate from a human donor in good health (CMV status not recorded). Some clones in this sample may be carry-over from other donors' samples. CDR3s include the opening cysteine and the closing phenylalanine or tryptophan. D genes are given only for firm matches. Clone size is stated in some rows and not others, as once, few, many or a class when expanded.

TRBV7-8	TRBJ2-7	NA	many	TGTGCCAGCAGCGGGCCCCGGGACACAAAAAGCTCCTACGAGCAGTACTTC	CASSGPRDTKSSYEQYF
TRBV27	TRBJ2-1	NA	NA	TGTGCCAGCAGTTTATTAGGTTTTCGAAATGAGCAGTTCTTC	CASSLLGFRNEQFF
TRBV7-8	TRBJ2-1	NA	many	TGTGCCAGCAGCTTAGCGGGCCCGCGTGAGCAGTTCTTC	CASSLAGPREQFF
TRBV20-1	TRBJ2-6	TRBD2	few	TGCAGTGCGATTAGCGGGAGGGAGACTGGGGCCAACGTCCTGACTTTC	CSAISGRETGANVLTF
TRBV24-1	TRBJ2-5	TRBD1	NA	TGTGCCACCAGTGATTCAGGGGGCGGGGAGACCCAGTACTTC	CATSDSGGGETQYF
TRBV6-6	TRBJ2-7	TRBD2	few	TGTGCCAGCAGTCACGGGCTACTAGCGGATTACGAGCAGTACTTC	CASSHGLLADYEQYF
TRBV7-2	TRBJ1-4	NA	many	TGTGCCAGCAGCCCGCGGGGAATTTTAGGAGAAAAACTGTTTTTT	CASSPRGILGEKLFF
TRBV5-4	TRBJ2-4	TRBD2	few	TGTGCCAGCAGCTTGTGGGGAGGGCCGAACATTCAGTACTTC	CASSLWGGPNIQYF
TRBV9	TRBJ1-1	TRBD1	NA	TGTGCCAGCAGCGTAGTTGGGGACAGGAACACTGAAGCTTTCTTT	CASSVVGDRNTEAFF
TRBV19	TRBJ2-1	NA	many	TGTGCCAGTATTGGCGGAGGGAGTGAGCAGTTCTTC	CASIGGGSEQFF
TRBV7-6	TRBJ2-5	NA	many	TGTGCCAGCAGCTTAGCGGGGGCCCCATTCCGTAGGCAAGAGACCCAGTACTTC	CASSLAGAPFRRQETQYF
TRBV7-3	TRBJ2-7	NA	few	TGTGCCAGCAGCTCGGACAGCTTTGGAGACGAGCAGTACTTC	CASSSDSFGDEQYF
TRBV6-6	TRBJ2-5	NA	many	TGTGCCAGCAGTTACCTTGGACAGTGGGGGGACCAAGAGACCCAGTACTTC	CASSYLGQWGDQETQYF
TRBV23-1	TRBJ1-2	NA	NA	TGCGCCAGCACCCGAGGGGAGGGGCCAATGGAGGGCTACACCTTC	CASTRGEGPMEGYTF
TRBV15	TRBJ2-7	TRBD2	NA	TGTGCCACCTCCTCTAGCGGGGGGGAAAGCTCCTACGAGCAGTACTTC	CATSSSGGESSYEQYF
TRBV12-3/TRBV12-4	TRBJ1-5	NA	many	TGTGCCAGCAGTTTCTTCGGTCAGCCCCAGCATTTT	CASSFFGQPQHF
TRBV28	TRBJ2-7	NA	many	TGTGCCAGCAGTTTACAGCGGGACAGCCTGCGGGGCTTCTCCTACGAGCAGTACTTC	CASSLQRDSLRGFSYEQYF
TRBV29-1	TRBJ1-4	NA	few	TGCAGCGTTGTCGATACACTCGCAACTAATGAAAAACTGTTTTTT	CSVVDTLATNEKLFF
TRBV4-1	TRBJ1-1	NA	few	TGCGCCAGCGGATCGTCCGGGACAGAAGCTTTCTTT	CASGSSGTEAFF
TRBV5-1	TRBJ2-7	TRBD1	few	TGCGCCAGCAGCTTGGGGTACAGGGGGCCTGGTTACGAGCAGTACTTC	CASSLGYRGPGYEQYF
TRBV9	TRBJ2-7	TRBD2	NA	TGTGCCAGCAGCTCTTCGGGACTAGTGCAGGACGAGCAGTACTTC	CASSSSGLVQDEQYF
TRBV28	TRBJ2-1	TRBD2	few	TGTGCCAGCAGTTTTTCCCTAGCGGGGGTTGGGGATGAGCAGTTCTTC	CASSFSLAGVGDEQFF
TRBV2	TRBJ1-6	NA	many	TGTGCCAGCAGTCTATCGAATGCTCTGAGCTCCTATAATTCACCCCTCCACTTT	CASSLSNALSSYNSPLHF
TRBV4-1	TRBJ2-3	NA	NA	TGCGCCAGCAGCCATCCCGGGACAAAAACTAGCACAGATACGCAGTATTTT	CASSHPGTKTSTDTQYF
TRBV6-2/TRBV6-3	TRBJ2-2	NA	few	TGTGCCAGCAAGGTCGGAATTAACACCGGGGAGCTGTTTTTT	CASKVGINTGELFF
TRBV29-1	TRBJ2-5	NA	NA	TGCAGCGTTGAACCACCCATCCAAGAGACCCAGTACTTC	CSVEPPIQETQYF